One T cell receptor (beta chain) is described in this entry. The CDR3 loop spans 14 amino acids. V shed 2 bases, J shed 0 bases, and the junction held 0 bases outside the gene matches. Germline-derived CDR1 and CDR2 are MDHEN and SYDVKM. With 60 Vbeta and 13 Jbeta primers, the PCR was carried out. Profiling relied on immunoSEQ multiplex PCR, and the TCRdb table lists in-frame clones only, not all of them. The table lists about 120,000 clones, 81% of them singletons. This sample was included in a study of cytomegalovirus exposure and HLA in healthy donors. The chain combines TRBV28 with TRBJ2-5, with 7 bases matching TRBD1. Sequencing was carried out using PBMCs. The TCR originated in a woman in her thirties or forties in good health and CMV-seronegative. CDR3 loop: CASSLQGDQETQYF. Here the CDR3 DNA reads TGTGCCAGCAGTTTACAGGGGGACCAAGAGACCCAGTACTTC.